Below are 25 T cell receptor beta chains sequenced from a single sample in a study of blood T cell repertoires in COVID-19. Repertoires were generated with immunoSEQ multiplex PCR, while TCRdb's copy carries only in-frame clones and drops some. The data show about 61,000 clones, with 88% seen just once and around 21% held by the top ten. Sequencing was done on a sample of peripheral blood. These receptors originate from a woman between 50 and 59 years old with active or convalescent COVID-19.

The sample holds one count of this clone. The rearrangement uses TRBV14 and TRBJ2-5; D not certain. The CDR3 runs 13 residues. V was trimmed by 4 bases and J by 5 bases, leaving 11 bases between them. The V gene's germline CDR1 is SGHDN and CDR2 FVKESK. CDR3 nucleotide sequence: TGTGCCAGCAGCCCCCTTACTGTGGAGACCCAGTACTTC. Residues: CASSPLTVETQYF.

The rearrangement joins TRBV6-1 to TRBJ1-1; D possibly corresponds to TRBD1 (5 bases). The germline V gene encodes CDR1 MNHNS and CDR2 SASEGT. The V and J ends lost 2 bases and 1 base respectively, with 14 bases between them. This CDR3 region has 16 residues. The CDR3 DNA is TGTGCCAGCAGTGAACACCGGTCGACAGCGAACACTGAAGCTTTCTTT. Protein sequence: CASSEHRSTANTEAFF.

The gene calls are TRBV28 and TRBJ2-2; 7 positions agree with TRBD1. V lost 1 base and J lost 7; bases outside the gene matches: 12. Germline CDR1 and CDR2: MDHEN and SYDVKM. The CDR3 loop spans 17 amino acids. The CDR3, as DNA: TGTGCCAGCAGTTTATATTGGGACAGTTTCAAAGTCGGGGAGCTGTTTTTT. The encoded protein is CASSLYWDSFKVGELFF.

This clone was found once. The chain links TRBV19 to TRBJ2-1; 8 nucleotides agree with TRBD2. The germline gives CDR1 LNHDA, CDR2 SQIVND (reference sequence). CDR3 size: 14 residues. Trimming at V came to 9 bases and at J to 7 bases, leaving 11 bases not matched to a gene. CDR3 DNA sequence: TGTGCCAGCCAACCCGGGACTAGTAGAAATGAGCAGTTCTTC. It encodes CASQPGTSRNEQFF.

The V and J genes are TRBV30 and TRBJ1-1; D uncertain. V dropped 4 bases and J dropped 1 base, with 16 bases sitting between them. The germline CDR1 and CDR2 sequences are GTSNPN and SVGIG (reference sequence). The CDR3 is made up of 15 amino acids. The CDR3 sequence: CAWNASPGENTEAFF. CDR3 nucleotide sequence: TGTGCCTGGAATGCTTCCCCCGGGGAGAACACTGAAGCTTTCTTT.

V usage is TRBV9 and J usage is TRBJ1-1, with TRBD1 matching over 12 bases. The J segment lost 0 bases and the V segment lost 6 bases, leaving 6 bases of the junction unmatched. The CDR3 sequence is 16 residues long. CDR1 is SGDLS, CDR2 YYNGEE, per germline. The CDR3 here is CASTAGTGGLNTEAFF. Written as DNA, the CDR3 is TGTGCCAGCACCGCCGGGACAGGGGGCTTGAACACTGAAGCTTTCTTT.

The chain has TRBV9 and TRBJ2-3; TRBD2 aligns across 8 bases. Looked up from germline, CDR1 is SGDLS and CDR2 is YYNGEE. There are 15 residues in the CDR3. CDR3 bases: TGTGATCTTGACGTCCGGACTAGCCTCACAGATACGCAGTATTTT. Protein product: CDLDVRTSLTDTQYF.

CDR3 DNA: TGTGCCAGCAGTTACGCGCCTGGGCCTGGTGGCTACACCTTC. Amino acid sequence: CASSYAPGPGGYTF. V gene TRBV6-6 combines with J gene TRBJ1-2; D is undetermined. The CDR3 spans 14 residues. Trimming cost V 2 bases and J 7 bases, with 14 bases left between them. The germline V gene has CDR1 MNHNY and CDR2 SVGAGI (reference sequence).

This rearrangement joins TRBV14 to TRBJ1-1; maybe TRBD1 (6 bases). The CDR3 runs to 15 residues. Germline CDR1 reads SGHDN; CDR2 reads FVKESK. Between the trimmed V and J ends, which lost 4 bases and 0 bases, there was a span of 12 bases. The CDR3 is CASSPWGGLNTEAFF. The CDR3 bases are TGTGCCAGCAGCCCTTGGGGGGGCCTGAACACTGAAGCTTTCTTT.

This clone has more than one count but fewer than ten. The chain employs TRBV18 and TRBJ2-1; 14 nucleotides agree with TRBD2. The CDR3 contains 16 residues. After removal of 1 base from V and 7 bases from J, the junction contained 3 bases not matched to a gene. Germline assignment: CDR1 KGHSH and CDR2 LQKENI. CDR3 amino acids: CASSPRLAGGRNEQFF. In DNA, the CDR3 is TGTGCCAGCTCACCACGACTAGCGGGAGGGCGGAATGAGCAGTTCTTC.

Here the CDR3 reads CASSSYTGELFF. The CDR3 nucleotides are TGTGCCAGCAGCTCCTACACCGGGGAGCTGTTTTTT. The chain combines TRBV6-5 with TRBJ2-2, with D unresolved. Trimming shortened V by 6 bases and J by 3 bases, and 5 bases separated the two germline ends. Germline values: CDR1 MNHEY, CDR2 SVGAGI. The CDR3 covers 12 residues.

The V gene is TRBV9, the J gene TRBJ2-3; 10 bases align to TRBD2. This CDR3 region has 15 residues. Germline V gene sequence: CDR1 SGDLS, CDR2 YYNGEE. The J segment lost 4 bases and the V segment lost 3 bases, leaving 5 bases of the junction unmatched. Written as DNA, the CDR3 is TGTGCCAGCAGCGCTAGCGGGAGTAACGCAGATACGCAGTATTTT. Translated: CASSASGSNADTQYF.

This clone was seen only a few times. CDR3 amino acids: CASSLGQGDNSPLHF. The CDR3 nucleotides read TGTGCCAGCAGCTTAGGTCAGGGCGATAATTCACCCCTCCACTTT. The rearrangement links TRBV7-8 to TRBJ1-6; tentatively, D is TRBD1 (5 bases). CDR3 length equals 15 residues. Germline V gene lookup returns CDR1 SGHVS and CDR2 FQNEAQ. The germline V and J ends were trimmed by 1 base and 5 bases, with 9 bases remaining between them.

In its sample, this clone was seen once. This chain connects TRBV5-1 to TRBJ2-2, with D uncertain. Trimming cost V 0 bases and J 3 bases, with 3 bases left between them. CDR3 length: 13 residues. Per the germline V gene, CDR1 is SGHRS and CDR2 is YFSETQ. The CDR3 DNA follows: TGCGCCAGCAGCTTGGACTACACCGGGGAGCTGTTTTTT. Residues: CASSLDYTGELFF.

This clone occurred once. The chain links TRBV6-6 to TRBJ2-7; 9 bases line up with TRBD1. V lost 10 bases and J lost 3; bases outside the gene matches: 7. The CDR3 extends over 13 amino acids. CDR1 MNHNY and CDR2 SVGAGI come from the germline V gene (reference sequence). The CDR3 DNA is TGTGCCACGGGGACAGGGCTTCTCTACGAGCAGTACTTC. The encoded protein is CATGTGLLYEQYF.

This chain links TRBV19 with TRBJ1-2; TRBD1 matches 9 bases. The germline gives CDR1 LNHDA, CDR2 SQIVND (reference sequence). The CDR3 has 13 residues. The V gene end was trimmed by 10 bases and the J gene end by 6 bases; junction bases not matched to a gene: 9. The CDR3 DNA sequence: TGTGCCATTAGGGACAGGGAAGGCGATGGCTACACCTTC. Translating it yields CAIRDREGDGYTF.

V gene TRBV5-5 combines with J gene TRBJ1-2; D ambiguous. The V end lost 4 bases, the J end lost 3 bases, and 4 bases lay between the germline ends. Germline values: CDR1 SGHKS, CDR2 YYEKEE (reference sequence). The CDR3 loop spans 11 amino acids. The CDR3 DNA sequence: TGTGCCAGCAGCCGAGACTATGGCTACACCTTC. This translates into CASSRDYGYTF.

The chain carries TRBV19 and TRBJ2-7; 7 nucleotides match TRBD2. CDR3 length: 14 amino acids. V trimming: 10 bases; J trimming: 0 bases; junction bases outside the gene matches: 9. Germline lookup yields CDR1 LNHDA and CDR2 SQIVND (reference sequence). In DNA form, the CDR3 reads TGTGCCACCGCGGCTAGCGGAAGCTCCTACGAGCAGTACTTC. This gives the protein CATAASGSSYEQYF.

The genes are TRBV15 and TRBJ1-2; 7 nucleotides agree with TRBD1. Germline V gene lookup returns CDR1 LNHNV and CDR2 YYDKDF (reference sequence). The CDR3 is 15 amino acids. V dropped 4 bases and J dropped 3; count of bases not matched to a gene: 8. As DNA, the CDR3 is TGTGCCACCAGCATCAGGGGGGAGGATTACTATGGCTACACCTTC. The encoded protein is CATSIRGEDYYGYTF.

V and J are TRBV12-3 or TRBV12-4 and TRBJ2-3; D is unresolved. V was cut by 8 bases and J by 5 bases, with 11 bases left in between. The CDR3 contains 12 residues. The CDR3 nucleotides read TGTGCCAGCGGAAGACATGAAGATACGCAGTATTTT. Its protein product is CASGRHEDTQYF.

The chain has TRBV19 and TRBJ1-5, with 8 bases aligning to TRBD1. The CDR3 spans 15 residues. V trimming: 4 bases; J trimming: 3 bases; junction bases outside the gene matches: 5. Germline loops: CDR1 LNHDA, CDR2 SQIVND (reference sequence). CDR3 coding DNA: TGTGCCAGTAGTAACCGGGACAGGTTCAATCAGCCCCAGCATTTT. Translated: CASSNRDRFNQPQHF.

V is TRBV5-4 and J is TRBJ2-7, with 10 bases lining up with TRBD1. Trimming cost V 4 bases and J 2 bases; bases outside gene matches: 6. This CDR3 has 15 residues. Germline CDR1 and CDR2: SGHNT and YYREEE (reference sequence). The CDR3 here is CASSVRTGGAYEQYF. The DNA for the CDR3 is TGTGCCAGCAGCGTCCGGACAGGGGGGGCCTACGAGCAGTACTTC.

This sequence joins TRBV4-2 and TRBJ2-1, with D perhaps matching TRBD2 (6 bases). The CDR3 loop spans 17 amino acids. CDR1 and CDR2 from the germline V gene are LGHNA and YNFKEQ. V dropped 0 bases and J dropped 7 bases, with 19 bases sitting between them. CDR3 loop: CASSQESGATGRNEQFF. The DNA for the CDR3 is TGTGCCAGCAGCCAAGAATCTGGGGCTACCGGGAGAAATGAGCAGTTCTTC.

V and J are TRBV19 and TRBJ2-7; D is perhaps TRBD1 (6 bases). From germline, CDR1 is LNHDA and CDR2 SQIVND (reference sequence). V gave up 3 bases and J gave up 5 bases, with 8 bases separating them. The CDR3 has 12 residues. As DNA, the CDR3 is TGTGCCAGTAGTATCGGGACAAACGAGCAGTACTTC. Translation gives CASSIGTNEQYF.

The gene calls are TRBV3-1 (or the pseudogene TRBV3-2) and TRBJ2-1; 10 nucleotides align to TRBD2. J gave up 6 bases and V 7 bases, and 6 bases lay outside the gene matches. CDR3 length equals 14 residues. CDR1 is LGHDT and CDR2 is YNNKEL in the germline V gene (reference sequence). This CDR3 is CASTASGRLNEQFF. CDR3 DNA sequence: TGTGCCAGCACAGCTAGCGGGAGACTCAATGAGCAGTTCTTC.